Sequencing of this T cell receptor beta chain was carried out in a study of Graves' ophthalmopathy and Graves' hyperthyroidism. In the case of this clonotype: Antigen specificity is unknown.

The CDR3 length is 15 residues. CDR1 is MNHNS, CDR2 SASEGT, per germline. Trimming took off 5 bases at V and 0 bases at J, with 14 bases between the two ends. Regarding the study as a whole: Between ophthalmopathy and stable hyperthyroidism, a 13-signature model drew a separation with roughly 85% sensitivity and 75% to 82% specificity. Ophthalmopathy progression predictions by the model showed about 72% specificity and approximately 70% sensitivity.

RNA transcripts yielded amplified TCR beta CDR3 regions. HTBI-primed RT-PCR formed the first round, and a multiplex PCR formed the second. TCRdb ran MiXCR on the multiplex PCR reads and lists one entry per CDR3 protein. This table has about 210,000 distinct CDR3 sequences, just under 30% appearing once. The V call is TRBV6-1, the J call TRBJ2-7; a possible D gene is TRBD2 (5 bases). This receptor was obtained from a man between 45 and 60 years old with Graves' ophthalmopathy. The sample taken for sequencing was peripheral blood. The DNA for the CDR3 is TGTGCCAGCAGTACAGTGGAGGTGATCTCCTACGAGCAGTACTTC. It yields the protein CASSTVEVISYEQYF.